Below are 5 T cell receptor beta chains sequenced from a single sample in a study of T cells in Graves' hyperthyroidism and ophthalmopathy. RNA transcripts were the template for amplifying TCR beta CDR3 regions. TCR CDR3 underwent first-round RT-PCR with the HTBI primer set. TCRdb re-called the multiplex PCR reads with MiXCR, one entry per CDR3 protein. The table lists some 550,000 distinct CDR3 sequences, about a sixth of them singletons. The sample comprised blood. These receptors were taken from a middle-aged woman with Graves' ophthalmopathy.

V gene TRBV20-1 combines with J gene TRBJ1-1, with TRBD1 matching over 7 bases. Germline lookup yields CDR1 DFQATT and CDR2 SNEGSKA (reference sequence). This CDR3 has 16 residues. With V trimmed by 6 bases and J by 0 bases, 13 bases remained unmatched. This chain's CDR3 is CSAQMGSTGLNTEAFF. For the CDR3, the DNA is TGCAGTGCCCAGATGGGGTCGACAGGGTTGAACACTGAAGCTTTCTTT.

This clonotype was counted many times. J is TRBJ2-3 and V is TRBV12-3 or TRBV12-4, with 9 bases aligning to TRBD1. Unmatched junction bases numbered 5, after V lost 3 bases and J lost 4 bases. The CDR3 runs 15 residues. This CDR3 reads CASSFPTGGADTQYF. The CDR3 DNA is TGTGCCAGCAGTTTTCCGACAGGGGGGGCAGATACGCAGTATTTT.

As regards this clonotype: The junction departs from the called germline gene at one end, perhaps through a read error. The chain joins TRBV5-1 to TRBJ2-7, with D maybe TRBD1 (6 bases). The CDR3 is 16 amino acids. Germline V lookup: CDR1 SGHRS, CDR2 YFSETQ. CDR3 bases: TGCGCCAGCAGCCTCACCTCCCGGGACAACTCCTACAAGCAGTACTTC. Translation: CASSLTSRDNSYKQYF.

This chain links TRBV29-1 with TRBJ1-1, with no clear D. The CDR3 extends over 14 amino acids. V lost 1 base, J lost 1 base, and 10 bases lay in between. Per the germline V gene, CDR1 is SQVTM and CDR2 is ANQGSEA. DNA of the CDR3: TGCAGCGTTGAAGTAACTCGGGGGAACACTGAAGCTTTCTTT. Its protein is CSVEVTRGNTEAFF. The full variable domain, with the rest looked up from reference TRBV29-1 and TRBJ1-1, is SAVISQKPSRDICQRGTSLTIQCQVDSQVTMMFWYRQQPGQSLTLIATANQGSEATYESGFVIDKFPISRPNLTFSTLTVSNMSPEDSSIYLCSVEVTRGNTEAFFGQGTRLTVV.

This rearrangement joins TRBV4-2 to TRBJ2-1, with 10 bases identical to TRBD1. V dropped 3 bases and J dropped 5; count of bases not matched to a gene: 10. There are 17 residues in the CDR3. The germline gives CDR1 LGHNA, CDR2 YNFKEQ. Written as DNA, the CDR3 is TGTGCCAGCAGCCACCTTGCGGGCGGGACAGGGGACAATGAGCAGTTCTTC. It is translated as CASSHLAGGTGDNEQFF.